Given below is one T cell receptor beta chain in context. The antigen it recognizes is unknown. Within one base of it there is no much larger clone, and no base qualities were kept. The sample is drawn from a study of long-term antiretroviral therapy in people with HIV (dated by TCRdb to 2022 to 2024). Study-wide context: The earliest samples were collected approximately a decade before the 2015 WHO recommendation for immediate ART, a period when ART was typically delayed until CD4 counts fell. Of the roughly 27 participants with HIV, 10 to 11 were female. Whether ART initiation and durable HIV suppression were associated with changes in peripheral blood TRB repertoire composition and diversity was tested in a retrospective serial study. No cross-contamination during QIAcube processing was seen in test extractions of a monoclonal T-cell line run alongside around 30 polyclonal samples. A total of roughly 200 cryopreserved PBMC samples came from around 30 adults with confirmed HIV infection and were collected serially over a mean of roughly six years (range 1-12).

Participants were included only if at least one PBMC sample before ART initiation and at least two post-ART samples were available. Treatment was received in the United States of America by all participants with HIV. Before DNA extraction, cryopreserved samples containing about 0.9-11 million PBMC were thawed and washed. At the time of the earliest PBMC sample, participants with HIV were aged between roughly 23 and 60 years. Each participant contributed PBMC samples from 1-4 timepoints before ART initiation and 2-8 timepoints after ART initiation, with a median of 7 samples. Serial HIV viral load, CD4+ T-cell count, ART history and demographic data were obtained for every participant. Genomic DNA was extracted from unsorted PBMC with a Qiagen kit on a QIAcube, with processing performed in batches of 12 samples. The full study reports these points: ART initiation was associated with a significant increase in TRB diversity, but diversity stayed significantly below transplant donor controls even after long-term ART. No data were available on ART adherence, viral resistance or therapy changes, limiting inferences about post-ART repertoire changes. The repertoire was dominated across all time points by expanded TRB clones identified before ART initiation, although this dominance was seen to fluctuate and to decrease in many PLHIV after ART. Because pre-ART samples had limited cell numbers, unsorted PBMC were profiled rather than sorted CD4+ and CD8+ T cells. The samples span the years 2004 to 2017, and the ART regimens used may be less effective than current regimens. HIV repertoires had narrower CDR3 length ranges than controls, and the network structure suggested an antigen-experienced repertoire that shifted only slightly toward naive after ART. Since PBMC availability was limited, sequencing covered only the TCR beta chain, with no alpha chain pairing.

Its CDR3 holds 15 amino acids, cysteine through phenylalanine. Only CDR3 DNA remains: 45 bases, in frame from the first base. V was cut back by 4 bases and J by 5 bases, leaving a gap of 18 bases between them. Looking up the germline V gene (reference sequence) yields CDR1 MNHEY and CDR2 SMNVEV. Sequencing of the TRB variable region was done with the immunoSEQ hsTCRB v3.0 assay at survey level resolution. The target sequencing depth for TRB was roughly 35,000-55,000 T-cell genomes per sample. Pooled TRB libraries were sequenced on an Illumina MiSeq with a v3 150-cycle kit. From the authors' description of their analysis: Analysis of repertoires was carried out in R inside a reproducible Nextflow workflow spanning QC, data transformation and analysis. LymphoSeq2, an R package for exploring AIRR-Seq data, was used to implement custom analyses. After excluding several samples that yielded fewer than 5000 total TRB sequences, fewer than 200 HIV repertoires remained for analysis. Of the 188 retained HIV repertoires, roughly 61 were collected before and roughly 130 after ART initiation. Each repertoire was downsampled to 5000 TRB nucleotide sequences, and summary statistics were averaged across 100 downsampling iterations. Only TRB sequences with CDR3 regions of at least seven amino acids were retained for analysis. Two measures captured diversity: a Shannon entropy-derived clonality score and the Gini coefficient. In the repertoire networks, any two of the top 5000 CDR3 amino acid sequences were linked whenever the two sequences differed by an edit distance of one. GLIPH2 predicted antigen specificity groups and MHC restriction for TRB CDR3 amino acid sequences. Known CMV, EBV, HIV or tissue antigen associations were flagged by matching CDR3 amino acid sequences against VDJdb and McPAS-TCR. Pre-ART, post-ART and control groups were compared with Wilcoxon signed-rank tests and Holm-Bonferroni correction. TCRdb mirrors the immuneACCESS table, restricted to in-frame sequences. Some clones are absent from its copies; in checked studies, under half trace to an unresolved V gene, and the reason for the others is unknown. D and trimming come from the DNA, and the V and J calls and clone size come from that table. Across this sample there are some 16,000 clones, with over 65% seen only once. The top ten clonotypes cover over 20% of the sample.

The rearranged chain carries TRBV27 and TRBJ2-7, with a tentative D gene TRBD1 over 6 matching bases. The TCR sequence derives from a middle-aged man with HIV. The sequenced sample was unsorted PBMCs, obtained 2.1 years after starting antiretroviral therapy. The sequenced DNA: TGTGCCAGCAGTTCAAGCGTTGGGGGCATGGACGAGCAGTACTTC. Its translation is CASSSSVGGMDEQYF.